Following are 21 T cell receptor beta chains from one sample sequenced in a study of regulatory T cells in long-lasting Graves disease. Relying on iRepertoire HTBI primers and Arm-PCR of CDR3 regions, the team built TCR beta libraries. MiXCR, applied by TCRdb to the multiplex PCR reads, yields one record per CDR3 protein. The sample shows fewer than 500,000 distinct CDR3 sequences, 15% to 20% of them seen only once. Time point meaning: newly diagnosed GD, antithyroid drugs for less than 3 months. The authors made the TCR library using RNA they extracted from PBMCs. The sample was also linked to a second study, of T cells in Graves' hyperthyroidism and ophthalmopathy.

The material was peripheral blood mononuclear cells (PBMCs), obtained at new diagnosis, from a patient treated with antithyroid drugs. The source of these receptors is a man aged 40-49 years with Graves disease.

This clonotype has more than one count but fewer than ten. As DNA, the CDR3 is TGTGCCATTACCCTCGGGGCTACAGATACGCAGTATTTT. It is translated as CAITLGATDTQYF. The chain uses TRBV30 and TRBJ2-3; D tentatively reads TRBD1 or TRBD2 (5 bases each). Germline CDR1 and CDR2: GTSNPN and SVGIG (reference sequence). V was clipped by 8 bases and J by 3 bases, with 15 bases between them. The CDR3 totals 13 residues.

As for this clonotype: A much larger clonotype is one base distant, so this may be a read error. V and J are TRBV19 and TRBJ1-5, with D possibly TRBD1 on 5 matching bases. CDR3 size: 15 residues. The germline V gene encodes CDR1 LNHDA and CDR2 SQIVND (reference sequence). The CDR3 DNA sequence: TGTACCAGTAAGGGGATCGGCAGGCGAAATCAGCCCCAGCATTTT. Translating it yields CTSKGIGRRNQPQHF.

There are many counts of this clonotype. The chain uses TRBV18 and TRBJ2-3; a weak D match, TRBD1 (6 bases). Germline V gene data show CDR1 as KGHSH and CDR2 as LQKENI. V lost 6 bases to trimming and J lost 2 bases, with 12 bases between them. This CDR3 has 14 residues. The CDR3 is CASSLDRYTDTQYF. CDR3 bases: TGTGCCAGCTCCCTTGACAGGTACACAGATACGCAGTATTTT.

V usage is TRBV24-1 and J usage is TRBJ2-2, with 8 bases matching TRBD1. The CDR3 sequence is 12 residues long. The junction had 3 bases not matched to a gene; V was cut back by 6 bases and J by 10 bases. Germline lookup yields CDR1 KGHDR and CDR2 SFDVKD. CDR3 protein: CATSTGGVELFF. CDR3 DNA sequence: TGTGCCACCAGTACAGGGGGAGTGGAGCTGTTTTTT.

This chain links TRBV4-1 with TRBJ2-2, with D unclear. The CDR3 covers 14 residues. The V end lost 0 bases, the J end lost 7 bases, and 9 bases lay between the germline ends. Germline CDR1 MGHRA, CDR2 YSYEKL. The CDR3 region has the DNA TGCGCCAGCAGCCAAGATTATAGTAGCGGGGAGCTGTTTTTT. Residues: CASSQDYSSGELFF.

This clonotype has at least ten counts. The chain is built from TRBV11-3 and TRBJ1-1; perhaps TRBD1 as D (5 bases). The V gene lost 5 bases and the J gene lost 0 bases, with 13 bases spanning the gap. The CDR3 loop spans 15 amino acids. CDR1 and CDR2 from the germline V gene are SGHNT and YENEEA. CDR3 residues: CASSRGRGMNTEAFF. Here the CDR3 DNA reads TGTGCCAGCAGCAGGGGAAGGGGCATGAACACTGAAGCTTTCTTT. Based on the CDR3 plus reference TRBV11-3 and TRBJ1-1, the full variable domain is EAGVVQSPRYKIIEKKQPVAFWCNPISGHNTLYWYLQNLGQGPELLIRYENEEAVDDSQLPKDRFSAERLKGVDSTLKIQPAELGDSAVYLCASSRGRGMNTEAFFGQGTRLTVV.

There are a few counts of this clonotype. The chain carries TRBV7-9 and TRBJ1-6, with 7 bases aligning to TRBD1. The V segment lost 5 bases and the J segment 1 base; nucleotides outside the gene matches: 17. Germline CDR1 reads SEHNR; CDR2 reads FQNEAQ (reference sequence). The CDR3 is 20 amino acids. The CDR3 nucleotides are TGTGCCAGCAGCCTAGAAATCGACTGGGACAGCGGTTCCTATAATTCACCCCTCCACTTT. The encoded protein is CASSLEIDWDSGSYNSPLHF.

The table lists this clonotype with many counts. The chain couples TRBV30 to TRBJ1-2; 7 nucleotides agree with TRBD1. Germline-derived CDR1 and CDR2 are GTSNPN and SVGIG (reference sequence). The CDR3 totals 13 residues. V shed 6 bases, J shed 6 bases, and the junction held 10 bases outside the gene matches. CDR3: CACSDRVRDGYTF. The DNA of the CDR3 is TGTGCCTGCAGCGACAGGGTGAGAGATGGCTACACCTTC.

At least ten counts were recorded for this clonotype. This chain joins TRBV2 and TRBJ2-5; D call uncertain. This CDR3 is 14 amino acids long. From germline, CDR1 is SNHLY and CDR2 FYNNEI. Trimming pared 8 bases from V and 1 base from J, leaving 14 bases between. CDR3 amino acids: CASHAAETQETQYF. The CDR3 nucleotides read TGTGCCAGCCATGCGGCGGAGACCCAAGAGACCCAGTACTTC. The variable domain in full, completed from reference TRBV2 and TRBJ2-5, reads EPEVTQTPSHQVTQMGQEVILRCVPISNHLYFYWYRQILGQKVEFLVSFYNNEISEKSEIFDDQFSVERPDGSNFTLKIRSTKLEDSAMYFCASHAAETQETQYFGPGTRLLVL.

This clonotype was picked up many times. The chain employs TRBV7-8 and TRBJ2-1; tentative D call: TRBD2 (6 bases). V lost 1 base to trimming and J lost 7 bases, with 14 bases between them. The CDR3 sequence is 15 residues long. Germline V gene sequence: CDR1 SGHVS, CDR2 FQNEAQ. CDR3 in DNA: TGTGCCAGCAGCTTAGTAACGGGAGTGGGGAATGAGCAGTTCTTC. Its protein is CASSLVTGVGNEQFF.

This clonotype was detected only once. Just one base apart from a much larger clone, this may be a read error. The CDR3 carries no conserved terminal phenylalanine or tryptophan, so it likely arises from a read error. The V and J genes are TRBV6-2 or TRBV6-3 and TRBJ2-1; D possibly corresponds to TRBD2 (6 bases). Germline CDR1 and CDR2: MNHEY and SVGEGT. The CDR3 runs 14 residues. Here the CDR3 reads CASSGGIPPNGQFS. DNA of the CDR3: TGTGCCAGCAGCGGCGGGATCCCTCCAAATGGGCAGTTCTCC.

This clonotype was recorded many times. The chain joins TRBV11-3 to TRBJ1-1, with unresolved D. CDR1 and CDR2 (germline): SGHNT, YENEEA. The V and J ends lost 3 bases and 5 bases respectively, with 10 bases between them. This CDR3 is 13 amino acids long. The CDR3 DNA sequence: TGTGCCAGCAGCTTGTACGCCGGAACTGAAGCTTTCTTT. Translated: CASSLYAGTEAFF. Full variable domain (missing parts from reference TRBV11-3 and TRBJ1-1): EAGVVQSPRYKIIEKKQPVAFWCNPISGHNTLYWYLQNLGQGPELLIRYENEEAVDDSQLPKDRFSAERLKGVDSTLKIQPAELGDSAVYLCASSLYAGTEAFFGQGTRLTVV.

This clonotype has a count of ten or more. This chain links TRBV2 with TRBJ1-5; no clear D gene. The V end lost 0 bases, the J end lost 4 bases, and 10 bases lay between the germline ends. Germline CDR1 reads SNHLY; CDR2 reads FYNNEI. The CDR3 totals 15 residues. The DNA of the CDR3 is TGTGCCAGCAGTGAAGCGCTTCCGGGAAATCAGCCCCAGCATTTT. Amino acid sequence: CASSEALPGNQPQHF.

This clonotype was counted ten times or more. The genes are TRBV12-3 or TRBV12-4 and TRBJ1-1, with D possibly TRBD1 on 6 matching bases. The CDR3 length is 14 residues. Trimming stripped 3 bases from V and 1 base from J, with 9 bases between. In DNA form, the CDR3 reads TGTGCCAGCAGTTTTCGGGGGCAGAACACTGAAGCTTTCTTT. Protein product: CASSFRGQNTEAFF.

At least ten counts were recorded for this clonotype. V gene TRBV7-3 combines with J gene TRBJ2-1; TRBD2 matches at 10 bases. J was trimmed by 1 base and V by 5 bases; bases with no gene match: 20. This CDR3 spans 21 amino acids. The germline gives CDR1 SGHTA, CDR2 FQGTGA. This CDR3 is CASSPAAPRTSGVTSYNEQFF. Here the CDR3 DNA reads TGTGCCAGCAGCCCAGCCGCTCCCAGGACTAGCGGCGTGACGTCCTACAATGAGCAGTTCTTC.

V usage is TRBV15 and J usage is TRBJ2-1, with 10 positions matching TRBD2. In germline, CDR1 is LNHNV, CDR2 YYDKDF (reference sequence). This CDR3 spans 17 amino acids. J gave up 12 bases and V 2 bases, and 16 bases lay outside the gene matches. The CDR3 DNA is TGTGCCACCAGCAGACCTTTGGGAGCGGGAGGGCCTAGTCGGCAGTTCTTC. Translating gives CATSRPLGAGGPSRQFF.

This clonotype came up a few times. The chain employs TRBV14 and TRBJ2-1; TRBD2 matches 10 bases. Trimming removed 10 bases from V and 4 bases from J; junction bases left unmatched: 7. Germline CDR1 reads SGHDN; CDR2 reads FVKESK. This CDR3 region has 14 residues. CDR3 in amino acids: CANGGTSEYNEQFF. Here the CDR3 DNA reads TGTGCCAACGGGGGGACTAGCGAATACAATGAGCAGTTCTTC.

This clonotype was detected ten times or more. The chain uses TRBV27 and TRBJ2-3, with 8 positions matching TRBD2. Germline CDR1 reads MNHEY; CDR2 reads SMNVEV (reference sequence). V dropped 4 bases and J dropped 3; count of bases not matched to a gene: 9. The CDR3 runs to 16 residues. The CDR3 sequence: CASSSGTRPRTDTQYF. The DNA of the CDR3 is TGTGCCAGCAGTTCCGGGACTAGACCTCGAACAGATACGCAGTATTTT.

In regard to this clonotype: At one end the junction does not follow the germline gene, possibly because of a read error. This chain uses TRBV28 with TRBJ2-7; D unclear. The CDR3 sequence is 16 residues long. The germline V gene has CDR1 MDHEN and CDR2 SYDVKM. The CDR3 DNA is TGTGCCAGCAGTTTCCTTCACACGGTTAGCTCCTACAAGCAGTACTTC. Translating gives CASSFLHTVSSYKQYF.

This clonotype came up many times. The rearrangement joins TRBV20-1 to TRBJ1-2, with 7 bases fitting TRBD1. Germline CDR1 is DFQATT and CDR2 is SNEGSKA (reference sequence). Germline trimming cut 6 bases from V and 2 bases from J; bases unmatched to any gene: 3. The CDR3 is 12 residues long. In nucleotides, the CDR3 is TGCAGTGCACAACAGGGGAACTATGGCTACACCTTC. This gives the protein CSAQQGNYGYTF.

In its sample, this clonotype was seen many times. The chain carries TRBV28 and TRBJ2-7; TRBD1 matches 7 bases. The CDR3 covers 15 residues. The germline gives CDR1 MDHEN, CDR2 SYDVKM. J lost 4 bases, V lost 4 bases, and 10 bases had no gene match. This chain's CDR3 is CASSSRQGRVYEQYF. The CDR3 nucleotides read TGTGCCAGCAGTTCCCGACAGGGTAGGGTTTACGAGCAGTACTTC. The entire variable domain, with the rest obtained from reference TRBV28 and TRBJ2-7, is as follows: DVKVTQSSRYLVKRTGEKVFLECVQDMDHENMFWYRQDPGLGLRLIYFSYDVKMKEKGDIPEGYSVSREKKERFSLILESASTNQTSMYLCASSSRQGRVYEQYFGPGTRLTVT.